The clone carrying this TCR beta chain was counted a few times. The PCR employed 60 Vbeta primers together with 13 Jbeta primers. TCRdb keeps only in-frame clones here, not all; method: immunoSEQ multiplex PCR. The profile shows fewer than 110,000 clones, 65% to 80% of them singletons. The source of the sample is a study of cytomegalovirus exposure and HLA in healthy donors. The CDR3 is 13 amino acids. The ends were cut back, 6 bases at V and 2 bases at J, with 10 bases in the middle. Germline CDR1 reads MNHEY; CDR2 reads SMNVEV (reference sequence). This receptor was identified in a man aged 50 or older in good health and CMV-seronegative. The rearrangement links TRBV27 to TRBJ2-5, with a tentative D call TRBD2 (5 bases). Specimen: PBMCs. The CDR3 reads CASSRRGQETQYF. Written as DNA, the CDR3 is TGTGCCAGCAGCAGACGGGGTCAAGAGACCCAGTACTTC.